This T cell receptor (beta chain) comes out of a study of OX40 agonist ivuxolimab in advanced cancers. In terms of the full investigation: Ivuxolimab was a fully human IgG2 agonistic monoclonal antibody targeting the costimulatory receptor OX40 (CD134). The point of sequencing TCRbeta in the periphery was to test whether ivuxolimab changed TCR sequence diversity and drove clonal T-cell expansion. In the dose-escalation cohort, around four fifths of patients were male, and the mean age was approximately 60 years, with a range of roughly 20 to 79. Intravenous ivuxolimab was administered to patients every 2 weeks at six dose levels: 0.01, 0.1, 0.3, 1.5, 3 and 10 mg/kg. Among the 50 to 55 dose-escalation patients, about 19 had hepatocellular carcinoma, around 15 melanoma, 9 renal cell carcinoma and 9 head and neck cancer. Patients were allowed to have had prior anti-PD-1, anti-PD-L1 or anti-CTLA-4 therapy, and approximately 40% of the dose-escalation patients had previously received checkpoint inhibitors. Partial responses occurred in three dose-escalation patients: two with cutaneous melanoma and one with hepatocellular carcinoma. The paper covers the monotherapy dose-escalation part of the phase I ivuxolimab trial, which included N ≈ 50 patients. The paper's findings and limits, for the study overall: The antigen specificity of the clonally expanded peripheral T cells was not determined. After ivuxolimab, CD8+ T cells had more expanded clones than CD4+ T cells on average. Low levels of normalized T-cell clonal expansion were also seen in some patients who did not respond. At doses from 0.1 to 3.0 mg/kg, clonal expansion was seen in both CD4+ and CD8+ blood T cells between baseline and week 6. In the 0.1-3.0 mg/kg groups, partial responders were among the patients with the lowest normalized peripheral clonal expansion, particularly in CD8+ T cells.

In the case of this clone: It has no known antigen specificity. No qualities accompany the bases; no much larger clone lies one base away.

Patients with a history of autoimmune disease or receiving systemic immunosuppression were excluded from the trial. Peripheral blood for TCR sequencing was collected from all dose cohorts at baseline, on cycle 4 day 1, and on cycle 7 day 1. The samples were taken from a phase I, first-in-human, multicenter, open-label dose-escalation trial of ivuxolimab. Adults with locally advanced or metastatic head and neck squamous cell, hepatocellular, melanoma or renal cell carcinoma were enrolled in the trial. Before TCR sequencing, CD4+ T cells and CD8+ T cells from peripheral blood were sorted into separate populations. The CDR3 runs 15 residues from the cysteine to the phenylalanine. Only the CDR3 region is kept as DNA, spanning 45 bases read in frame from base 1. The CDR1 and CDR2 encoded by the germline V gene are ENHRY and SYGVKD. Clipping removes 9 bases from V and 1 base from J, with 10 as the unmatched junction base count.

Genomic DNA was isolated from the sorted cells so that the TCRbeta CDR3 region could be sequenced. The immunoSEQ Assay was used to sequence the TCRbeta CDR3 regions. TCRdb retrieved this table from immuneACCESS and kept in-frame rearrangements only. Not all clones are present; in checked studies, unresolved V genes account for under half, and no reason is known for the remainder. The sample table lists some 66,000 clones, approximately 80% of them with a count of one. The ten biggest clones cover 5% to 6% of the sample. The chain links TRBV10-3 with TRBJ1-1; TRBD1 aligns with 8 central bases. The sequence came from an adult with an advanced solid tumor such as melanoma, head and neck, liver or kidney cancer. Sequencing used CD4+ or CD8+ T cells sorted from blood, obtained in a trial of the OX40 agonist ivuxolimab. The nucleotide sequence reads TGTGCCATTGATGACAGGGGAGCGGGGAACACTGAAGCTTTCTTT. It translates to CAIDDRGAGNTEAFF.